This T cell receptor beta chain was recovered during a study of cytomegalovirus exposure and HLA in healthy donors. Across the study: An analysis done earlier identified 90 million to 120 million unique TCR beta sequences from about 180 million T cells.

Primers for the PCR totalled 60 Vbeta and 13 Jbeta. Sequenced by immunoSEQ multiplex PCR; TCRdb stores in-frame clones only, minus some. This sample has over 150,000 clones, with approximately 79% found just once. CDR1 and CDR2 from the germline V gene are SGHAT and FQNNGV. V lost 0 bases and J lost 10; bases outside the gene matches: 6. The CDR3 loop spans 14 amino acids. This clone was counted a few times. Its matching antigen is unknown. Study results and caveats: In vitro testing confirmed three CMV-associated chains as specific for CMV antigens.

J is TRBJ2-3 and V is TRBV11-2, with 8 positions matching TRBD2. Material for sequencing was PBMCs. This sequence originates from a man in his 60s in good health and CMV-seronegative. This chain's CDR3 is CASSLDRDGGAQYF. CDR3 nucleotides: TGTGCCAGCAGCTTAGATCGGGACGGGGGGGCGCAGTATTTT.